The 15 T cell receptor beta chains listed next were all sequenced from one sample in a study of T cell repertoires in cytomegalovirus infection. Via MiXCR, TCRdb re-called the reads, giving one row per CDR3 protein. The sample lists more than 400,000 distinct CDR3 sequences, less than 30% occurring once. Sequencing was carried out using PBMCs. These TCRs come from a human donor in good health (CMV status not recorded). Some clones in this sample may be carry-over from other donors' samples.

The rearrangement uses TRBV19 and TRBJ2-1, with TRBD2 matching 13 bases. The germline V gene encodes CDR1 LNHDA and CDR2 SQIVND (reference sequence). The V gene end was trimmed by 4 bases and the J gene end by 5 bases; junction bases not matched to a gene: 5. The CDR3 loop spans 16 amino acids. The CDR3 protein is CASSTILAGGDNEQFF. CDR3 nucleotide sequence: TGTGCCAGTAGTACGATACTAGCGGGAGGGGACAATGAGCAGTTCTTC.

This clonotype has only a few counts. CDR3 loop: CASSAGPHYEQYF. CDR3 sequence (DNA): TGTGCCAGCAGTGCGGGACCCCACTACGAGCAGTACTTC. The chain couples TRBV6-6 to TRBJ2-7, with D perhaps TRBD2 (6 bases). Trimming stripped 5 bases from V and 3 bases from J, with 11 bases between. CDR3 length equals 13 residues. Germline loops: CDR1 MNHNY, CDR2 SVGAGI (reference sequence).

The chain links TRBV4-1 to TRBJ1-1; D gene unclear. V was shortened by 3 bases and J by 6 bases, with 5 bases between the two germline ends. Germline V gives CDR1 MGHRA, CDR2 YSYEKL. The CDR3 has 11 residues. CDR3 residues: CASSHGPEAFF. The CDR3 DNA reads as TGCGCCAGCAGCCACGGACCTGAAGCTTTCTTT.

This clonotype was recorded a few times. The chain links TRBV19 to TRBJ2-1; possibly TRBD1 or TRBD2 for D (6 bases each). Deletions cut 6 bases from V and 12 bases from J, with 24 bases between. Per the germline V gene, CDR1 is LNHDA and CDR2 is SQIVND (reference sequence). The CDR3 extends over 15 amino acids. Written as DNA, the CDR3 is TGTGCCAGTAGGGGGGGCCGGGATTTAGTTGCAGGGCAGTTCTTC. Protein product: CASRGGRDLVAGQFF.

This clonotype was observed once. The chain employs TRBV19 and TRBJ2-1, with 7 bases identical to TRBD2. J gave up 9 bases and V 3 bases, and 5 bases lay outside the gene matches. The germline V gene has CDR1 LNHDA and CDR2 SQIVND (reference sequence). The CDR3 totals 13 residues. The CDR3 protein is CASSMLAGAEQFF. Here the CDR3 DNA reads TGTGCCAGTAGTATGTTGGCGGGAGCTGAGCAGTTCTTC.

This clonotype has at least ten counts. CDR3 DNA sequence: TGTGCCAGCAGCCCTCCCGGTAGGGGGAATTCACCCCTCCACTTT. Its protein product is CASSPPGRGNSPLHF. The chain uses TRBV7-2 and TRBJ1-6; weak D call: TRBD1 (6 bases). Germline CDR1 reads SGHTA; CDR2 reads FQGNSA. V lost 5 bases and J lost 7, with 15 bases in between. The CDR3 length is 15 residues.

CDR3 nucleotides: TGCGCCAGCAGCCAAGTTTTAGGGGCTGGAAACACCATATATTTT. As protein: CASSQVLGAGNTIYF. The gene calls are TRBV4-1 and TRBJ1-3; D possibly corresponds to TRBD1 (5 bases). Germline-derived CDR1 and CDR2 are MGHRA and YSYEKL. Trimming left V 1 base short and J 2 bases short, with 9 bases between. CDR3 size: 15 residues.

This clonotype was counted a single time. This chain joins TRBV5-1 and TRBJ2-1; TRBD2 aligns across 13 bases. This CDR3 has 18 amino acids. The J segment lost 0 bases and the V segment lost 3 bases, leaving 6 bases of the junction unmatched. Germline V gives CDR1 SGHRS, CDR2 YFSETQ. The CDR3 reads CASSYRTSGRSSYNEQFF. The CDR3 region has the DNA TGCGCCAGCAGCTACCGGACTAGCGGGAGAAGCTCCTACAATGAGCAGTTCTTC.

The rearrangement links TRBV24-1 to TRBJ2-5; no firm D call. Germline V CDR1 and CDR2: KGHDR, SFDVKD. This CDR3 comprises 15 residues. V gave up 4 bases and J gave up 5 bases, with 16 bases separating them. CDR3 amino acids: CATSDRRASWETQYF. CDR3 bases: TGTGCCACCAGTGACCGTCGGGCCTCATGGGAGACCCAGTACTTC.

In this sample, this clonotype turned up a few times. V is TRBV2 and J is TRBJ2-7; 8 bases are shared with TRBD2. Looked up from germline, CDR1 is SNHLY and CDR2 is FYNNEI. With V trimmed by 7 bases and J by 5 bases, 7 bases remained unmatched. This CDR3 is built from 13 residues. DNA of the CDR3: TGTGCCAGCATAGCGGGAAAATCGGACGAGCAGTACTTC. Protein product: CASIAGKSDEQYF.

This chain uses TRBV11-3 with TRBJ2-4, with 12 bases fitting TRBD1. Per germline, CDR1 SGHNT and CDR2 YENEEA. CDR3 size: 20 residues. V lost 5 bases and J lost 2; bases outside the gene matches: 16. The CDR3 nucleotides are TGTGCCAGCAGCCCGTCAACCGGGACAGGGGGCCTGGGTTCCAAAAACATTCAGTACTTC. It translates to CASSPSTGTGGLGSKNIQYF.

As to this clonotype: Germline is not matched at one junction end, which may reflect a read error. The genes are TRBV20-1 and TRBJ2-7; D is uncertain. The length of the CDR3 is 11 residues. CDR1 and CDR2 (germline): DFQATT, SNEGSKA (reference sequence). The DNA of the CDR3 is TGCAGTGCTAGTGGCAGCTCAATGGGGAACTTC. Translating it yields CSASGSSMGNF.

The table lists this clonotype with many counts. This chain links TRBV7-2 with TRBJ2-3; D is uncertain. Trimming left V 1 base short and J 6 bases short, with 11 bases between. Germline values: CDR1 SGHTA, CDR2 FQGNSA. The CDR3 length is 14 residues. CDR3 coding DNA: TGTGCCAGCAGCTTAGTCGCACCGGAGGATACGCAGTATTTT. As protein: CASSLVAPEDTQYF.

This clonotype was seen many times. The chain carries TRBV11-2 and TRBJ2-6; D is undetermined. In germline, CDR1 is SGHAT, CDR2 FQNNGV. The CDR3 runs to 15 residues. V shed 5 bases and J shed 1 base, with 9 bases lying between them. CDR3 sequence: CASSPPPSGANVLTF. The CDR3 DNA is TGTGCCAGCAGCCCACCTCCATCTGGGGCCAACGTCCTGACTTTC.

This clonotype was seen a handful of times. The chain couples TRBV7-8 to TRBJ1-6; D not resolved. V gave up 4 bases and J gave up 7 bases, with 11 bases separating them. From germline, CDR1 is SGHVS and CDR2 FQNEAQ. This CDR3 region has 14 residues. The CDR3 reads CASSSLTSNSPLHF. Written as DNA, the CDR3 is TGTGCCAGCAGCTCCTTAACATCAAATTCACCCCTCCACTTT.